The entry that follows covers one TCR beta chain sequence. Those enrolled in Seattle joined during active infection and were followed longitudinally afterward. This sample stems from a study of blood T cell repertoires in COVID-19. Study details: Spain, Italy and the United States supplied samples that represented acute and convalescent COVID-19. In each case, the material was cDNA or gDNA derived from T cells, B-cell-depleted T cells, or PBMCs.

Trimming took 3 bases from V and 9 from J, leaving 12 bases between them. This CDR3 is built from 13 residues. As processed by the authors: Amplification of reference gene primers provided the estimated nucleated cell counts. Sequenced by immunoSEQ multiplex PCR; TCRdb stores in-frame clones only, minus some. V, J and clone size are taken as reported in that table, and D and trimming were inferred from the DNA itself. The sample includes about 250,000 clones, roughly 91% of them seen just once. The sequencing input was peripheral blood. The chain uses TRBV12-3 or TRBV12-4 and TRBJ2-1; the D gene is possibly TRBD2 (7 bases). The TCR was taken from a man aged 25-45 years with COVID-19, enrolled during active disease. As DNA, the CDR3 is TGTGCCAGCAGTTTTCGGGGGGCCAGTGAGCAGTTCTTC. Residues: CASSFRGASEQFF.